What follows is one TCR beta chain and its context. This sample was taken from a study of identifying expanded T cells in peripheral blood. The table came from immunoSEQ multiplex PCR; TCRdb's copy has only in-frame clones and leaves some out. The data show around 100,000 clones, approximately 89% seen once. V was cut by 2 bases and J by 8 bases, with 12 bases left in between. This CDR3 is built from 13 residues. Germline loops: CDR1 MNHEY, CDR2 SVGAGI. The sequenced material came from blood. J is TRBJ1-1 and V is TRBV6-5, with unresolved D. This receptor was identified in a person between 18 and 75 years old in good health. The CDR3, as DNA: TGTGCCAGCAGTTACGGAAGTCCCCCCGAAGCTTTCTTT. It specifies CASSYGSPPEAFF.